This T cell receptor (beta chain) derives from a study of glioma-infiltrating T cells after dendritic cell vaccination. Study as a whole: Samples are from glioblastoma patients in Phase I and II dendritic cell vaccine trials.

Fresh-frozen tumor tissue and more than two years of survival data were available for all. The table came from immunoSEQ multiplex PCR; TCRdb's copy has only in-frame clones and leaves some out. The sample records approximately 67,000 clones, under 90% being singletons. The sequence derives from a human donor with glioblastoma. This material consisted of blood, taken before dendritic cell vaccination.

Here the CDR3 reads CASGQGGRTEAFF. The CDR3 bases are TGTGCCAGCGGACAAGGGGGCCGGACTGAAGCTTTCTTT. The chain recombines TRBV6-6 with TRBJ1-1, with 7 bases fitting TRBD1. V lost 8 bases to trimming and J lost 5 bases; unmatched junction nucleotides: 8. Germline V gene sequence: CDR1 MNHNY, CDR2 SVGAGI (reference sequence). The length of the CDR3 is 13 residues.